The source of this T cell receptor beta chain is a study of radiation and T cells in renal cell carcinoma. The overall study: Nephrectomy followed 15 Gy stereotactic body radiation by 4 weeks.

Time point denoted: baseline pretreatment blood. Treatment reported: 15 Gy SBRT to primary tumor, nephrectomy 4 weeks later. Radiation-treated patients gave blood at baseline, week 2 and week 4. This renal cell carcinoma was of the clear cell type. Profiled with immunoSEQ multiplex PCR; TCRdb holds only in-frame clones, not every one. This sample has about 59,000 clones, with around 78% found just once. This sample comprised blood, obtained from a patient whose treatment included radiotherapy and nephrectomy. The TCR was taken from a man aged 55 to 70 with renal cell carcinoma.

CDR3 region: CASSLAFRGNSYNEQFF. The DNA for the CDR3 is TGTGCCAGCAGCTTGGCATTCAGGGGCAACTCCTACAATGAGCAGTTCTTC. This chain joins TRBV5-6 and TRBJ2-1; D is perhaps TRBD1 (6 bases). The germline V gene encodes CDR1 SGHDT and CDR2 YYEEEE. The CDR3 is 17 amino acids. The V end lost 0 bases, the J end lost 0 bases, and 13 bases lay between the germline ends. Filled out from reference TRBV5-6 and TRBJ2-1, the complete variable domain reads DAGVTQSPTHLIKTRGQQVTLRCSPKSGHDTVSWYQQALGQGPQFIFQYYEEEERQRGNFPDRFSGHQFPNYSSELNVNALLLGDSALYLCASSLAFRGNSYNEQFFGPGTRLTVL.